This TCR beta chain was sequenced during a study of technical replicates of blood from four donors. The data were produced by immunoSEQ multiplex PCR, yet TCRdb's version contains in-frame clones alone and is incomplete. The data contain some 70,000 clones, approximately 90% of them singletons. This clone showed up just once. V shed 5 bases and J shed 4 bases, with 20 bases lying between them. The CDR3 has 16 residues. Germline assignment: CDR1 SGHAT and CDR2 FQNNGV. The chain joins TRBV11-2 to TRBJ1-1; D is possibly TRBD1 (6 bases). Sequencing was done on a sample of PBMCs. The receptor comes from a human donor in good health. Some clones in this sample may be carry-over from other donors' samples. This CDR3 reads CASSPGQYKRSTEAFF. The CDR3 nucleotides are TGTGCCAGCAGCCCGGGACAATATAAACGTAGCACTGAAGCTTTCTTT.